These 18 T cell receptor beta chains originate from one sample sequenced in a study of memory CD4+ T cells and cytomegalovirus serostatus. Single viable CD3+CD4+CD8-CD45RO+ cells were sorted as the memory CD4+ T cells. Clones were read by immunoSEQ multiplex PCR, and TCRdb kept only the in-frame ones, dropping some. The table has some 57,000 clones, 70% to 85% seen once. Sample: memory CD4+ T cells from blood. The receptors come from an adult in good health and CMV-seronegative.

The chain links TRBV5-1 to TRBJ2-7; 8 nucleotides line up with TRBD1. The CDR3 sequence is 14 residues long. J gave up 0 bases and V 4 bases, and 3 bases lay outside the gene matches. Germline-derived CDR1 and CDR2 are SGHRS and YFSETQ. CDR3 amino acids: CASSDRGSSYEQYF. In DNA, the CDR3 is TGCGCCAGCAGCGACAGGGGTAGCTCCTACGAGCAGTACTTC.

The chain's CDR3 is CASSSLSTSGLREQYF. The CDR3 DNA sequence: TGTGCCAGCAGCTCTTTATCGACTAGCGGCCTACGGGAGCAGTACTTC. The gene calls are TRBV5-6 and TRBJ2-7; TRBD2 agrees at 9 bases. Germline CDR1 is SGHDT and CDR2 is YYEEEE. The CDR3 extends over 16 amino acids. Losses at the gene ends were 3 bases for V and 7 bases for J; bases not matched to a gene: 14.

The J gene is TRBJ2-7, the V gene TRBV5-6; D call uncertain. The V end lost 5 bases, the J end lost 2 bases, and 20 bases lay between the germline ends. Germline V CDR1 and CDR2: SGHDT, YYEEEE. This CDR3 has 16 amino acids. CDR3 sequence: CASSRTVLFTAYEQYF. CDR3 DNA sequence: TGTGCCAGCAGTCGAACTGTTCTTTTTACGGCCTACGAGCAGTACTTC. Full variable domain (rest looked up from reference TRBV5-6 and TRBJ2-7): DAGVTQSPTHLIKTRGQQVTLRCSPKSGHDTVSWYQQALGQGPQFIFQYYEEEERQRGNFPDRFSGHQFPNYSSELNVNALLLGDSALYLCASSRTVLFTAYEQYFGPGTRLTVT.

CDR3 amino acids: CASSPRQTYGYTF. CDR3 nucleotides: TGTGCCAGCAGTCCCAGACAGACTTATGGCTACACCTTC. V usage is TRBV28 and J usage is TRBJ1-2; tentatively, D is TRBD1 (5 bases). V was trimmed by 5 bases and J by 5 bases, leaving 12 bases between them. The CDR3 contains 13 residues. The germline gives CDR1 MDHEN, CDR2 SYDVKM.

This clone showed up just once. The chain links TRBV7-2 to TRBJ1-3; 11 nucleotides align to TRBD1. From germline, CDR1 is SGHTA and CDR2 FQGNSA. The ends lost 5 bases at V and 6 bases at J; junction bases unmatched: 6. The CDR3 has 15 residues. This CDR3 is CASSLGTGGTNTIYF. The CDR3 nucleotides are TGTGCCAGCAGCCTAGGGACAGGGGGGACAAACACCATATATTTT.

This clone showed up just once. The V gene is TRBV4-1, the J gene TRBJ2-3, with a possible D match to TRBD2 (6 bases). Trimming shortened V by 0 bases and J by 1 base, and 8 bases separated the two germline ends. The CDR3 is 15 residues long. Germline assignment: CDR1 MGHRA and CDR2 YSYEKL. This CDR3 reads CASSQESSGTDTQYF. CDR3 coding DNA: TGCGCCAGCAGCCAAGAATCTAGCGGCACAGATACGCAGTATTTT.

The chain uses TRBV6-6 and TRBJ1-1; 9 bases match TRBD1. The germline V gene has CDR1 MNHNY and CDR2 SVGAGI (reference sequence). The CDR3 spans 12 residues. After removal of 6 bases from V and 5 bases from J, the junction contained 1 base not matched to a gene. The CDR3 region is CASRTGGTEAFF. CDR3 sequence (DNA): TGTGCCAGCAGGACAGGGGGAACTGAAGCTTTCTTT.

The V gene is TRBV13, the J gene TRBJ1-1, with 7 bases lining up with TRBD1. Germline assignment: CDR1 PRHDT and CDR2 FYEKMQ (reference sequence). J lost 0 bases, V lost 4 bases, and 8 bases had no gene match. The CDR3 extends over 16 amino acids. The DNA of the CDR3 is TGTGCCAGCAGCTGGAGACAGGGAGCGATGAACACTGAAGCTTTCTTT. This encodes CASSWRQGAMNTEAFF.

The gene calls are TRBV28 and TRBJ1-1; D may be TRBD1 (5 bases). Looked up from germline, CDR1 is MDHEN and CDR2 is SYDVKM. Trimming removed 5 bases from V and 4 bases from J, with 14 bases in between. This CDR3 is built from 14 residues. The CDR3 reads CASSRDLAGTEAFF. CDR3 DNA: TGTGCCAGCAGTCGGGACCTCGCGGGCACTGAAGCTTTCTTT. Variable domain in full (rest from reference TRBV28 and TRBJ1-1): DVKVTQSSRYLVKRTGEKVFLECVQDMDHENMFWYRQDPGLGLRLIYFSYDVKMKEKGDIPEGYSVSREKKERFSLILESASTNQTSMYLCASSRDLAGTEAFFGQGTRLTVV.

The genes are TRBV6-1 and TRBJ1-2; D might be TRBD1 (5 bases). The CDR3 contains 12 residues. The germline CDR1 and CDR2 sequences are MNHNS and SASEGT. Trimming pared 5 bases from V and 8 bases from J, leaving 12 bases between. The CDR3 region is CASSNSGLGYTF. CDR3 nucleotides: TGTGCCAGCAGTAACTCAGGGTTAGGCTACACCTTC.

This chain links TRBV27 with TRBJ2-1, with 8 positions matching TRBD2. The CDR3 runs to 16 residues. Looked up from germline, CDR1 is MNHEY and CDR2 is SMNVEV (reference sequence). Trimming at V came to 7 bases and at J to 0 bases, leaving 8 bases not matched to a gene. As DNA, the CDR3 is TGTGCCAGCACCCCGGTCGGGACTAGCTCCTACAATGAGCAGTTCTTC. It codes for CASTPVGTSSYNEQFF.

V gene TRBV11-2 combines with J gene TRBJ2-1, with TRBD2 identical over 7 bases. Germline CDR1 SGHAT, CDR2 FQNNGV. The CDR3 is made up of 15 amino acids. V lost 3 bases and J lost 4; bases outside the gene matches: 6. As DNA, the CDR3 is TGTGCCAGCAGCTTGCCCGGGACTACTTACAATGAGCAGTTCTTC. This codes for CASSLPGTTYNEQFF.

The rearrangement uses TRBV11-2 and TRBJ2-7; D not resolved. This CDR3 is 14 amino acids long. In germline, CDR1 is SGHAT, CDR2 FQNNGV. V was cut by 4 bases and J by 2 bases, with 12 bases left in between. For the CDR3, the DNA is TGTGCCAGCAGCTCCCTCTTGGCGGCCTACGAGCAGTACTTC. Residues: CASSSLLAAYEQYF.

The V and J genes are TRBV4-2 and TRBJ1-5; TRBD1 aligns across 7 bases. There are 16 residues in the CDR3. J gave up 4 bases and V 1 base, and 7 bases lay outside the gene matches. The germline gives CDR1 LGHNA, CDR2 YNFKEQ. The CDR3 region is CASSQARAGGNQPQHF. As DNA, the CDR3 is TGTGCCAGCAGCCAAGCACGGGCAGGGGGTAATCAGCCCCAGCATTTT.

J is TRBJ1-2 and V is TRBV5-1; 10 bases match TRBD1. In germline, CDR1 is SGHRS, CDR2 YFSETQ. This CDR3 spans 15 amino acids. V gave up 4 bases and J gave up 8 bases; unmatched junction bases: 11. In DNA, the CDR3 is TGCGCCAGCAGCCCCGGGACAGGGGCCTTAAGGGGCTACACCTTC. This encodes CASSPGTGALRGYTF. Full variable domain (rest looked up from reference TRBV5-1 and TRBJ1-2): KAGVTQTPRYLIKTRGQQVTLSCSPISGHRSVSWYQQTPGQGLQFLFEYFSETQRNKGNFPGRFSGRQFSNSRSEMNVSTLELGDSALYLCASSPGTGALRGYTFGSGTRLTVV.

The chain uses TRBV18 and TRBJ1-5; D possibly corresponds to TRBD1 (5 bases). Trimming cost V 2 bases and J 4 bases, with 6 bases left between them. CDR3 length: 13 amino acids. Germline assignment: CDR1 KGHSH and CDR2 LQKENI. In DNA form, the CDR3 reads TGTGCCAGCTCACCAGGGGGGAATCAGCCCCAGCATTTT. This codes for CASSPGGNQPQHF.

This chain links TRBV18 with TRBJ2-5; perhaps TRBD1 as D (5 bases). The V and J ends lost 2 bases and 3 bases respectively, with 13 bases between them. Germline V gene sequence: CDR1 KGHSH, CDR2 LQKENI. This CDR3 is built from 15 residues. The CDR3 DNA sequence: TGTGCCAGCTCACCATATCAAATAGGGGAAGAGACCCAGTACTTC. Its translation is CASSPYQIGEETQYF.

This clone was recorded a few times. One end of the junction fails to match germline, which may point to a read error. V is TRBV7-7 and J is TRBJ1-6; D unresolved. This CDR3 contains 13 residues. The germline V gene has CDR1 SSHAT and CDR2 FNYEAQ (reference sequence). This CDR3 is CASSARSGSPLHF. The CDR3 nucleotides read TGTGCTAGCAGCGCCAGGAGTGGTTCACCCCTCCACTTT.